The clone carrying this TCR beta chain was counted ten times or more. Its antigen is as yet unknown. Unique molecular identifiers were affixed to single, distinct cDNA molecules. A single record per CDR3 protein comes from TCRdb applying MiXCR to the 5' RACE reads. The sample holds tens of thousands of distinct CDR3 sequences, about 11% seen once. The CDR3 spans 15 residues. Germline CDR1 and CDR2: SGHAT and FQNNGV. The ends were cut back, 3 bases at V and 3 bases at J, with 14 bases in the middle. The source of the sample is a study of early T cells in non-severe SARS-CoV-2 infection. The overall study: Unsorted whole-blood RNA was sequenced in bulk, leaving chains unpaired. Study-level points and caveats: In VDJdb matching, anti-spike CD8 responses were favored while private and CD4 specificities went missing.

The specimen comprised whole blood, sampled at baseline. The V and J genes are TRBV11-2 and TRBJ1-2; D call uncertain. The sequence came from an adult who was a healthcare worker with PCR-confirmed SARS-CoV-2 infection or an uninfected control (not recorded which). For the CDR3, the DNA is TGTGCCAGCAGCTTGCGTGGATCGGGGTACTATGGCTACACCTTC. This sequence encodes CASSLRGSGYYGYTF.